A selection of T cell receptor beta chains follows, all from one sample in a study of cytomegalovirus exposure and HLA in healthy donors. The repertoire was sequenced with immunoSEQ multiplex PCR; TCRdb's copy has only in-frame clones and lacks some. This sample has about 92,000 clones, with around 84% found just once. Sequences were obtained from PBMCs. These receptors originate from a man aged 18 to 35 in good health and CMV-seronegative. Each CDR3 is given with its conserved first and last residue. D genes are given only for firm matches. The size of a clone is reported for some rows only, either as once, few or many, or as a class for expanded clones.

v_call	clone_size	d_call	j_call	cdr3_aa	cdr3_nt
TRBV30	NA	TRBD1	TRBJ2-3	CAWSGQGADTQYF	TGTGCCTGGAGTGGACAGGGGGCGGATACGCAGTATTTT
TRBV19	NA	NA	TRBJ1-1	CASSQTVNTEAFF	TGTGCCAGTTCCCAGACAGTGAACACTGAAGCTTTCTTT
TRBV5-5	NA	NA	TRBJ1-5	CASSLEVPGVLSNQPQHF	TGTGCCAGCAGCTTGGAAGTCCCCGGGGTTCTTAGCAATCAGCCCCAGCATTTT
TRBV6-5	few	TRBD2	TRBJ2-1	CASSPASGGRSEQFF	TGTGCCAGCAGCCCCGCTAGCGGGGGGAGGAGTGAGCAGTTCTTC
TRBV12-5	NA	TRBD1	TRBJ2-5	CASGFWTGEETQYF	TGTGCTAGTGGTTTCTGGACAGGGGAAGAGACCCAGTACTTC
TRBV4-2	few	NA	TRBJ1-1	CASSLGGSNTEAFF	TGTGCCAGCAGCTTGGGGGGATCGAACACTGAAGCTTTCTTT
TRBV6-5	NA	NA	TRBJ1-1	CASSRVRGTEAFF	TGTGCCAGCAGTCGGGTTCGCGGCACTGAAGCTTTCTTT
TRBV28	NA	NA	TRBJ1-5	CASRRGYSNQPQHF	TGTGCCAGCCGACGGGGGTATAGCAATCAGCCCCAGCATTTT
TRBV6-5	once	NA	TRBJ1-2	CASSSITAYGYTF	TGTGCCAGCAGTTCCATTACAGCCTATGGCTACACCTTC
TRBV5-1	NA	NA	TRBJ2-3	CASGHSIDTQYF	TGCGCCAGCGGGCACTCCATAGATACGCAGTATTTT
TRBV12-5	NA	TRBD1	TRBJ2-2	CASAPRDRGPGELFF	TGTGCTAGTGCCCCCCGGGACAGGGGACCCGGGGAGCTGTTTTTT
TRBV6-5	NA	NA	TRBJ1-6	CAISRSETGSPLHF	TGTGCCATCTCGAGGTCGGAAACGGGTTCACCCCTCCACTTT
TRBV4-2	NA	TRBD2	TRBJ2-3	CASSPLGLAADTQYF	TGTGCCAGCAGCCCCCTAGGACTAGCGGCAGATACGCAGTATTTT
TRBV5-6	NA	NA	TRBJ2-3	CASSLRVAFTSTDTQYF	TGTGCCAGCAGCTTGCGAGTAGCCTTTACTAGCACAGATACGCAGTATTTT
TRBV4-1	NA	NA	TRBJ1-1	CASSPLRLVNTEAFF	TGCGCCAGCAGCCCACTTCGTTTAGTGAACACTGAAGCTTTCTTT
TRBV6-6	NA	NA	TRBJ1-1	CASLGGVVYTEAFF	TGTGCCAGCCTAGGGGGGGTGGTGTACACTGAAGCTTTCTTT
TRBV4-1	NA	NA	TRBJ1-1	CASSPSHPGSTEAFF	TGCGCCAGCAGCCCCTCTCATCCGGGGTCCACTGAAGCTTTCTTT
TRBV6-5	NA	TRBD1	TRBJ2-5	CASSYGQGVGETQYF	TGTGCCAGCAGTTACGGACAGGGGGTGGGAGAGACCCAGTACTTC
TRBV5-1	NA	TRBD1	TRBJ2-6	CASSLGQGPGANVLTF	TGCGCCAGCAGCTTGGGACAGGGGCCTGGGGCCAACGTCCTGACTTTC
TRBV5-1	NA	NA	TRBJ2-1	CASSFGGGYGDEQFF	TGCGCCAGCAGCTTTGGAGGGGGCTACGGGGATGAGCAGTTCTTC
TRBV5-4	once	NA	TRBJ1-1	CASSLGRENTEAFF	TGTGCCAGCAGCTTGGGTAGAGAGAACACTGAAGCTTTCTTT
TRBV15	NA	NA	TRBJ2-7	CATSRDSEQYF	TGTGCCACCAGCAGAGATAGCGAGCAGTACTTC
TRBV29-1	NA	TRBD2	TRBJ2-7	CSVGRGGVEQYF	TGCAGCGTTGGGAGGGGAGGGGTCGAGCAGTACTTC
TRBV5-1	NA	TRBD1	TRBJ1-3	CASSETGVFSGNTIYF	TGCGCCAGCAGCGAAACAGGGGTCTTCTCTGGAAACACCATATATTTT
TRBV2	once	TRBD1	TRBJ1-5	CASRPGDSSNQPQHF	TGTGCCAGCCGCCCGGGGGACAGCAGTAATCAGCCCCAGCATTTT
TRBV11-2	NA	TRBD1	TRBJ1-1	CASSARVGGRIEAFF	TGTGCCAGCAGCGCCCGGGTAGGGGGCCGGATCGAAGCTTTCTTT
TRBV6-1	few	TRBD1	TRBJ1-2	CASRGDRADGYTF	TGTGCCAGCAGAGGGGACAGGGCGGATGGCTACACCTTC
TRBV4-2	NA	NA	TRBJ1-6	CASSQDLTATYNSPLHF	TGTGCCAGCAGCCAAGATTTAACAGCTACCTATAATTCACCCCTCCACTTT
TRBV30	few	TRBD1	TRBJ1-6	CAWSPVGQYNSPLHF	TGTGCCTGGAGTCCAGTGGGACAGTATAATTCACCCCTCCACTTT
TRBV5-1	once	TRBD1	TRBJ2-7	CASSLLTGASDEQYF	TGCGCCAGCAGTTTGCTCACAGGGGCCTCGGACGAGCAGTACTTC
TRBV30	NA	NA	TRBJ2-5	CAWSDEASETQYF	TGTGCCTGGAGTGACGAAGCCTCGGAGACCCAGTACTTC
TRBV18	few	NA	TRBJ1-2	CASSPSTSGYGYTF	TGTGCCAGCTCACCGAGCACGTCAGGCTATGGCTACACCTTC
TRBV6-1	NA	NA	TRBJ2-5	CASRKIGEETQYF	TGTGCCAGCAGAAAGATCGGGGAAGAGACCCAGTACTTC
TRBV12-5	NA	NA	TRBJ1-1	CASGLMVLAPRNAEAFF	TGTGCTAGTGGTTTGATGGTATTAGCGCCCCGAAACGCTGAAGCTTTCTTT
TRBV2	NA	NA	TRBJ2-7	CASKISEVLFEQYF	TGTGCCAGCAAAATATCGGAGGTATTATTCGAGCAGTACTTC
TRBV7-9	NA	TRBD1	TRBJ1-2	CASSDRVAGYTF	TGTGCCAGCAGCGACAGGGTGGCTGGCTACACCTTC
TRBV19	few	NA	TRBJ1-5	CASSIIAGEQPQHF	TGTGCCAGTAGTATAATTGCGGGAGAGCAGCCCCAGCATTTT
TRBV6-1	NA	NA	TRBJ2-6	CASSGSGANVLTF	TGTGCCAGCTCGGGCTCTGGGGCCAACGTCCTGACTTTC
TRBV7-9	NA	NA	TRBJ1-2	CSSSLPLPGREGGYGYTF	TGTTCCAGCAGCTTACCACTTCCGGGGCGAGAAGGGGGTTATGGCTACACCTTC
TRBV5-4	NA	NA	TRBJ2-7	CASSPRRMSKSYEQYF	TGTGCCAGCAGCCCTCGCAGGATGTCAAAGTCCTACGAGCAGTACTTC
TRBV27	few	NA	TRBJ1-5	CASSLSPGAGQPQHF	TGTGCCAGCAGTTTATCCCCAGGGGCTGGCCAGCCCCAGCATTTT